This is a list of T cell receptor beta chains from one sample in a study of PD-1 blockade in classical Hodgkin lymphoma. The protocol was immunoSEQ multiplex PCR, while the TCRdb copy is restricted to in-frame clones and leaves out a portion. The top ten clones hold 5% to 6.5% of a sample with some 21,000 clones, roughly 94% of them seen once. What was sequenced was peripheral blood mononuclear cells (PBMCs). These receptors were taken from a human donor with classical Hodgkin lymphoma. Each CDR3 is given with its conserved first and last residue. A D gene is named only where the DNA matches it firmly. For some rows the clone size is stated as once, few or many, or as a class when expanded; others skip it.

>TRBV5-6|NA|TRBJ1-6|NA
TGTGCCAGCAGCTACGTGGACAGCCAATCACCCCTCCACTTT
CASSYVDSQSPLHF
>TRBV7-9|NA|TRBJ2-7|once
TGTGCCAGCAGCTTCGGGCAGGCGAGCTACGAGCAGTACTTC
CASSFGQASYEQYF
>TRBV4-2|NA|TRBJ1-1|once
TGTGCCAGCAGCCAAGCCCAAGGGTCTGGTCCAGTAAACACTGAAGCTTTCTTT
CASSQAQGSGPVNTEAFF
>TRBV18|NA|TRBJ2-7|NA
TGTGCCAGCTCACCTCCCGGGACATACGAGCAGTACTTC
CASSPPGTYEQYF
>TRBV4-1|NA|TRBJ2-2|once
TGCGCCAGCAGCCAAGATACGGACGCACGCGGGGAGCTGTTTTTT
CASSQDTDARGELFF
>TRBV28|NA|TRBJ2-2|NA
TGTGCCAGCAGTTTGCGGGGCCCGTACACCGGGGAGCTGTTTTTT
CASSLRGPYTGELFF
>TRBV5-1|NA|TRBJ2-7|once
TGCGCCAGCAGCTTGGGCCAAGGATCCCCCTACGAGCAGTACTTC
CASSLGQGSPYEQYF
>TRBV18|TRBD1|TRBJ2-1|NA
TGTGCCAGCTCACCAATAAGACAGGGGTCCGATGAGCAGTTCTTC
CASSPIRQGSDEQFF
>TRBV29-1|TRBD1|TRBJ1-1|NA
TGCAGCGTGGGGACAGGAGGGAACACTGAAGCTTTCTTT
CSVGTGGNTEAFF
>TRBV5-5|TRBD1|TRBJ2-7|NA
TGTGCCAGCAGCTTCCGGGACAGGGGCTACGAGCAGTACTTC
CASSFRDRGYEQYF
>TRBV11-2|NA|TRBJ2-6|NA
TGTGCCAGCAGCCTCGCTGCTGGGGCCAACGTCCTGACTTTC
CASSLAAGANVLTF
>TRBV9|TRBD1|TRBJ1-5|NA
TGTGCCAGCAGTTCGACAGGGGGTAGCAATCAGCCCCAGCATTTT
CASSSTGGSNQPQHF
>TRBV4-2|NA|TRBJ1-2|once
TGTGCCAGCAGCCAAATATCGGGGGTTCCTAACTATGGCTACACCTTC
CASSQISGVPNYGYTF
>TRBV9|NA|TRBJ2-3|NA
TGTGCCAGCAGCGCCCCCCGGGGGTCGACCACAGATACGCAGTATTTT
CASSAPRGSTTDTQYF
>TRBV29-1|TRBD2|TRBJ2-3|NA
TGCAGCGTTTACGGGACTAGCGGGGGAGCGACGAGGGTTACGCAGTATTTT
CSVYGTSGGATRVTQYF
>TRBV6-1|NA|TRBJ2-2|once
TGTGCCAGCGTCAAAACTCCGAACACCGGGGAGCTGTTTTTT
CASVKTPNTGELFF
>TRBV4-1|TRBD1|TRBJ1-4|NA
TGCGCCAGCACCTGGGGACAGGGGGATCTCGGAGGGGGAAAACTGTTTTTT
CASTWGQGDLGGGKLFF
>TRBV11-3|NA|TRBJ1-2|NA
TGTGCCAGCAGCTTAGATTGGCGGGGTGCAATCACCTTC
CASSLDWRGAITF
>TRBV18|NA|TRBJ1-1|NA
TGTGCCAGCTCCCTCTCGGGCACTGAAGCTTTCTTT
CASSLSGTEAFF
>TRBV18|NA|TRBJ1-3|NA
TGTGCCAGCTCACCGCGGGAGGGGACTGGAAACACCATATATTTT
CASSPREGTGNTIYF
>TRBV4-1|NA|TRBJ2-4|NA
TGCGCCAGTTCGTGGGGGGCCAAAAACATTCAGTACTTC
CASSWGAKNIQYF
>TRBV6-5|NA|TRBJ2-7|NA
TGTGCCAGCTTTTCAACAGTATCCTACGAGCAGTACTTC
CASFSTVSYEQYF
>TRBV28|NA|TRBJ2-1|NA
TGTGCCAGCAGTCCCCTATGGAGGGGTGGCTCCTACAATGAGCAGTTCTTC
CASSPLWRGGSYNEQFF
>TRBV6-4|TRBD1|TRBJ1-6|NA
TGTGCCAGCAGTGCCTCCTCGGGACAGGGTAATTCACCCCTCCACTTT
CASSASSGQGNSPLHF
>TRBV5-5|TRBD2|TRBJ2-5|NA
TGTGCCAGCAGCGGACTAGCGGGGCCCCAAGAGACCCAGTACTTC
CASSGLAGPQETQYF
>TRBV4-3|NA|TRBJ2-7|NA
TGCGCCAGCAGCCAAGACACGGGGCCCTACGAGCAGTACTTC
CASSQDTGPYEQYF
>TRBV5-5|NA|TRBJ1-5|NA
TGTGCCAGCAGCTTGGGGACAGTCAGCAATCAGCCCCAGCATTTT
CASSLGTVSNQPQHF
>TRBV4-1|NA|TRBJ2-1|NA
TGCGCCAGCAGCCAATTCGCGGGGCCTAATACAAGGGAGTTCTTC
CASSQFAGPNTREFF
>TRBV6-4|NA|TRBJ2-1|NA
TGTGCCAGCAGTGATCGGGGTGTAGGTCCGCAGTTCTTC
CASSDRGVGPQFF
>TRBV25-1|NA|TRBJ2-5|NA
TGTGCCAGCAGTGAATTGTTGAAAGAGACCCAGTACTTC
CASSELLKETQYF
>TRBV2|NA|TRBJ1-2|NA
TGTGCCAGCAGTGACAGGCGCTATGGCTACACCTTC
CASSDRRYGYTF
>TRBV11-2|TRBD2|TRBJ2-1|NA
TGTGCCAGCAGCTTAATAGCGGGGGGGCGAGGCAAGGAGCAGTTCTTC
CASSLIAGGRGKEQFF
>TRBV6-5|NA|TRBJ1-2|NA
TGTGCCAGCATGGAGGGGGGAGGAAGTTCAATTGGCTACACCTTC
CASMEGGGSSIGYTF
>TRBV18|NA|TRBJ1-6|NA
TGTGCCAGCTCACCACTTATAATGACAGTTCTTTCACCCCTCCACTTT
CASSPLIMTVLSPLHF
>TRBV11-1|NA|TRBJ1-1|once
TGTGCCAGCAGCTCCTACTCCTCACCGAACACGGGGGCTTTCTTT
CASSSYSSPNTGAFF
>TRBV5-1|NA|TRBJ2-2|NA
TGCGCCAGCAGCCAACATCCAAGGGGGGAGCTGTTTTTT
CASSQHPRGELFF
>TRBV2|NA|TRBJ2-5|NA
TGTGCCAGCGGTGGCAGGGACCATTTGTACCAAGAGACCCAGTACTTC
CASGGRDHLYQETQYF
>TRBV15|TRBD2|TRBJ2-5|NA
TGTGCCACCAGCAGATCCTACGGGGGGGACGAGACCCAGTACTTC
CATSRSYGGDETQYF
>TRBV19|NA|TRBJ1-6|NA
TGTGCCAGTAGTACCTGGGGGATGGCACGTACAAATTCACCCCTCCACTTT
CASSTWGMARTNSPLHF
>TRBV6-5|NA|TRBJ2-1|NA
TGTGCCAGCAGTTACGAGGCAGGGGAGTACAATGAGCAGTTCTTC
CASSYEAGEYNEQFF
>TRBV6-6|NA|TRBJ1-2|NA
TGTGCCAGCAGTTTTGGCAGGGGCGACTATGGCTACACCTTC
CASSFGRGDYGYTF
>TRBV7-2|NA|TRBJ2-7|NA
TGTGCCAGCAGCTTAGTAACAGGACAAGCTCGTGAGCAGTACTTC
CASSLVTGQAREQYF
>TRBV19|NA|TRBJ1-1|NA
TGTGCCAGTAGTATAGATCCTGGTAGCACTGAAGCTTTCTTT
CASSIDPGSTEAFF
>TRBV10-1|NA|TRBJ2-5|medium-sized
TGCGCCAGCAGTGTGGACAACGAAGAGACCCAGTACTTC
CASSVDNEETQYF
>TRBV7-6|NA|TRBJ1-1|NA
TGTGCCAGCAGCCCAACAGGGATTCGCGGGACTGAAGCTTTCTTT
CASSPTGIRGTEAFF